Listed below are T cell receptor beta chains from one sample, sequenced in a study of shared clonotypes between healthy human individuals. Profiling relied on immunoSEQ multiplex PCR, and the TCRdb table lists in-frame clones only, not all of them. Seen here are about 2.3 million clones, roughly 93% observed once, and the top ten hold around 0.4%. The sample consisted of naive CD4+ T cells from PBMCs. The source is a man in his late teens or twenties in good health. Some clones in this sample may be carry-over from other donors' samples. Each CDR3 is given with its conserved first and last residue.

v_call	j_call	cdr3_aa
TRBV6-4	TRBJ2-3	CASSVEGADTQYF
TRBV28	TRBJ1-5	CASSSGDLGQPQHF
TRBV9	TRBJ1-1	CASSPRAQNTEAFF
TRBV11-2	TRBJ1-4	CASSLEPGTIMKKLFF
TRBV28	TRBJ2-3	CASSLAASGSYDTQYF
TRBV27	TRBJ2-3	CASSRMGAAGGPGGTDTQYF
TRBV5-1	TRBJ1-5	CASSLGQGQPQHF
TRBV7-8	TRBJ1-1	CASSLGGDITEAFF
TRBV2	TRBJ1-1	CASSGHPRNTEAFF
TRBV5-1	TRBJ1-1	CASSLGNTANTEAFF
TRBV28	TRBJ2-7	CATGQGSRYEQYF
TRBV19	TRBJ2-1	CASSMLAGVSNEQFF
TRBV28	TRBJ2-3	CASSPSDSTDTQYF
TRBV28	TRBJ2-1	CASSLFGLVGVHNEQFF
TRBV2	TRBJ1-5	CASSEDRDQPQHF
TRBV28	TRBJ2-5	CASSSGGRETQYF
TRBV5-1	TRBJ2-7	CASSAPGQGSSSNF
TRBV5-1	TRBJ2-3	CASSLSTGGTDTQYF
TRBV4-2	TRBJ2-2	CASSQDVTGELFF
TRBV15	TRBJ2-5	CATSASFGETQYF
TRBV2	TRBJ2-1	CASSGGGSGRAEFF
TRBV7-3	TRBJ2-3	CASSSPSRGTQYF